Shown below are 2 T cell receptor beta chains from a single sample sequenced in a study of T cells expressing NK-cell markers. TCRdb reprocessed the 5' RACE reads, with one entry per CDR3 protein and no DNA. The table gives more than 90,000 distinct CDR3 sequences; the top ten clones make up 18% of it. Specimen: blood T cells: a sorted CD56 or NKG2C T cell subset, CD4+ or CD8+ T cells, or bulk PBMC T cells (not recorded which). These receptor sequences come from a woman between 18 and 70 years old in good health.

The CDR3 protein is CASSSTGYTGELFF. The gene calls are TRBV12-3 or TRBV12-4 and TRBJ2-2; there is no DNA to check the TCRdb D call of TRBD1. This CDR3 has 14 residues.

This chain uses TRBV6-1 with TRBJ1-2; TCRdb returns TRBD1, unconfirmable since there is no DNA. This CDR3 has 16 amino acids. CDR1 MNHNS and CDR2 SASEGT come from the germline V gene. CDR3 loop: CASSEDITWGNYGYTF.